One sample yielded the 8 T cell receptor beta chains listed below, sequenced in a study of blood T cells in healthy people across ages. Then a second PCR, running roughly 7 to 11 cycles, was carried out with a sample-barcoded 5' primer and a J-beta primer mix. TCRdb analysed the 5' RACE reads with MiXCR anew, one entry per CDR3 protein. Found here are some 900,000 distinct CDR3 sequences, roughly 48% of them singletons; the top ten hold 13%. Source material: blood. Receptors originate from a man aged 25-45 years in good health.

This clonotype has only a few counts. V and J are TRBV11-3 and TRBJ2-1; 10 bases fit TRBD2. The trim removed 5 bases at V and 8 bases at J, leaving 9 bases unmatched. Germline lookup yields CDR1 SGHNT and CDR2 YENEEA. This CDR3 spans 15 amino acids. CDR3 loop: CASSLGQRGGDEQFF. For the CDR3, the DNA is TGTGCCAGCAGCCTAGGGCAGCGGGGGGGCGATGAGCAGTTCTTC.

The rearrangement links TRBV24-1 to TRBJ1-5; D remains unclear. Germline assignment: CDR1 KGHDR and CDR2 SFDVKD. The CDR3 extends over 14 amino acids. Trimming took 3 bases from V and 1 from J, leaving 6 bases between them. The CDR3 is CATSDRWSNQPQHF. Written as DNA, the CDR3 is TGTGCCACCAGTGATAGGTGGAGCAATCAGCCCCAGCATTTT.

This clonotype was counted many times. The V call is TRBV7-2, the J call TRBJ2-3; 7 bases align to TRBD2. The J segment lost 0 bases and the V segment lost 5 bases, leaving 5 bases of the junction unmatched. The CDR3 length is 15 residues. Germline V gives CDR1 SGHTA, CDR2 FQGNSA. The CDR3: CASSLRAGSTDTQYF. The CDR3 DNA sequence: TGTGCCAGCAGCCTCCGAGCGGGGAGCACAGATACGCAGTATTTT.

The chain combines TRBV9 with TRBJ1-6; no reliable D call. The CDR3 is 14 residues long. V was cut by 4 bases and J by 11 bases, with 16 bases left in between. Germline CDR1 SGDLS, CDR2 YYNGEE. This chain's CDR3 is CASSQDPGIAPLHF. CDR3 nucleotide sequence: TGTGCCAGCAGCCAGGACCCAGGAATTGCACCCCTCCACTTT.

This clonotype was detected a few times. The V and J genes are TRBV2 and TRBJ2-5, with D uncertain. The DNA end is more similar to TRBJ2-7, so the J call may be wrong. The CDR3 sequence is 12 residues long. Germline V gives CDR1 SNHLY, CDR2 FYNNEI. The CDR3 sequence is CASSATPYEQYF. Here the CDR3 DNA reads TGTGCCAGCAGTGCGACACCATACGAGCAGTACTTC.

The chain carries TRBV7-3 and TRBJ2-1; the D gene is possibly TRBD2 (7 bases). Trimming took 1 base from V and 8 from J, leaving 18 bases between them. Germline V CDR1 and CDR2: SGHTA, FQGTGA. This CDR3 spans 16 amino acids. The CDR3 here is CASSLIGGARTDEQFF. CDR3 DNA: TGTGCCAGCAGCTTAATAGGGGGGGCCAGGACCGATGAGCAGTTCTTC.

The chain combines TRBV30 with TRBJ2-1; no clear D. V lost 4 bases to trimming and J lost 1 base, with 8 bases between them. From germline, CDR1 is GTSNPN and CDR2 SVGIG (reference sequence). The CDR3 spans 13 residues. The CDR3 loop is CAWNPGSYNEQFF. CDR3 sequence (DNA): TGTGCCTGGAACCCAGGTTCCTACAATGAGCAGTTCTTC.

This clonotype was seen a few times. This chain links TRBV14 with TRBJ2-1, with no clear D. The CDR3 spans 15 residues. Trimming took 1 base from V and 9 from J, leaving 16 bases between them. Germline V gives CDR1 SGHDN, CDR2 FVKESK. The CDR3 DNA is TGTGCCAGCAGCCAAGCCGGATCCAAGAGTGGTGAGCAGTTCTTC. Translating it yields CASSQAGSKSGEQFF.